This TCR beta chain was sequenced for a study of shared clonotypes between healthy human individuals. Naive CD8 cells lacked CD45RO and underwent positive selection for CCR7, leaving out terminally differentiated effector memory CD45RA+ cells. V lost 1 base, J lost 7 bases, and 13 bases lay in between. The CDR3 has 15 residues. Germline V gene sequence: CDR1 LNHNV, CDR2 YYDKDF (reference sequence). Every immunoSEQ plate was one replicate of a subset's evenly spread DNA. Assay used: immunoSEQ multiplex PCR; TCRdb lists only in-frame clones, some missing. The table has hundreds of thousands of clones, around 95% seen once.

The TCR originated in a woman aged 25 to 45 in good health. The sample taken for sequencing was naive CD8+ T cells sorted from blood. V usage is TRBV15 and J usage is TRBJ2-2; possible D gene TRBD2, 5 bases. The CDR3 region has the DNA TGTGCCACCAGCAGAGCTAATGATGAGGGCGGGGAGCTGTTTTTT. It codes for CATSRANDEGGELFF.